This TCR beta chain originates from a study of OX40 agonist ivuxolimab in advanced cancers. Germline V CDR1 and CDR2: SGDLS, YYNGEE. Trimming took off 2 bases at V and 5 bases at J, with 6 bases between the two ends. The CDR3 contains 12 residues. Sequencing used immunoSEQ multiplex PCR; TCRdb keeps in-frame clones, though not all of them. The table has around 61,000 clones, 92% seen once; the top ten hold around 20%. This receptor was obtained from an adult with an advanced solid tumor such as melanoma, head and neck, liver or kidney cancer. V usage is TRBV9 and J usage is TRBJ2-3; the D is unclear. Sequenced here: CD4+ or CD8+ T cells sorted from blood, sampled in a trial of the OX40 agonist ivuxolimab. CDR3 residues: CASSVTKDTQYF. CDR3 DNA: TGTGCCAGCAGCGTTACTAAAGATACGCAGTATTTT.